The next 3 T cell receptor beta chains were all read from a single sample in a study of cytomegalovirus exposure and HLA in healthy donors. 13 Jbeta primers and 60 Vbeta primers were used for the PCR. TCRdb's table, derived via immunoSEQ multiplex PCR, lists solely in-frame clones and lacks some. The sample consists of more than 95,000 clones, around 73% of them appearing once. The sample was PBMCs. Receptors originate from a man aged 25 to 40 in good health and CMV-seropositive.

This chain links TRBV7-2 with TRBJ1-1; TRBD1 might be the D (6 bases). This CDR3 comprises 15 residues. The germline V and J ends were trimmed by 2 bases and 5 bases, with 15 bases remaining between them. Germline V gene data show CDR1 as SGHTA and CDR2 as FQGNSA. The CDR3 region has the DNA TGTGCCAGCAGCTTAACTACAGGGTTTCGGACTGAAGCTTTCTTT. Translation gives CASSLTTGFRTEAFF.

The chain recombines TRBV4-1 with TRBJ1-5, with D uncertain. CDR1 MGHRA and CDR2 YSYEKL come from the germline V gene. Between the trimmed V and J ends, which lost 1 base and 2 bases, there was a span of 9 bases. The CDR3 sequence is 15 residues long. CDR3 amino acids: CASSQGGGGNQPQHF. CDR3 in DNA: TGCGCCAGCAGCCAAGGAGGTGGAGGCAATCAGCCCCAGCATTTT.

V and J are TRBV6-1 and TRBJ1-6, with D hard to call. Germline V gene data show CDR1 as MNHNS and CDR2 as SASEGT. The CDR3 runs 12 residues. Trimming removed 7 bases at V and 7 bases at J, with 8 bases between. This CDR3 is CASKKRNSPLHF. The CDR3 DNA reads TGTGCCAGCAAAAAACGGAATTCACCCCTCCACTTT.